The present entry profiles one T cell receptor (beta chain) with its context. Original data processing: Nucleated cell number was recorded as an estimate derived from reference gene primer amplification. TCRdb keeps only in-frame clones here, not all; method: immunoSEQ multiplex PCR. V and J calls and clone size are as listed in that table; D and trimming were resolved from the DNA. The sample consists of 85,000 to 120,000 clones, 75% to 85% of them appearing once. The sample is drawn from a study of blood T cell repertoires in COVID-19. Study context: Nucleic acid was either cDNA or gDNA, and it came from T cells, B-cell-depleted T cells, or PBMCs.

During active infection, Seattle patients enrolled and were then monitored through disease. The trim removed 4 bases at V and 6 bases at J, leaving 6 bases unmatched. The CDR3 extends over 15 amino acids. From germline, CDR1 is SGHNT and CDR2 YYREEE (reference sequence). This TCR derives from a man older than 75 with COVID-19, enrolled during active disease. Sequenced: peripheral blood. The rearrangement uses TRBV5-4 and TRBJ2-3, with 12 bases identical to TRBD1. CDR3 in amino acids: CASSPPGQGADTQYF. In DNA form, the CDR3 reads TGTGCCAGCAGCCCGCCGGGACAGGGGGCTGATACGCAGTATTTT.